This passage covers 27 T cell receptor beta chains from one sample sequenced in a study of control samples from healthy donors and cancer patients. TCRdb's table, derived via immunoSEQ multiplex PCR, lists solely in-frame clones and lacks some. The data show 90,000 or so clones, around nine tenths seen once. The sequenced material came from PBMCs. The source of these receptors is a woman in her fifties or sixties with colorectal cancer.

This clone turned up a few times. The CDR3 sequence: CASSARGGAGNSPLHF. CDR3 coding DNA: TGTGCCAGCAGCGCCCGAGGGGGGGCAGGCAATTCACCCCTCCACTTT. The chain has TRBV9 and TRBJ1-6; weak D call: TRBD1 (6 bases). V was trimmed by 3 bases and J by 7 bases, leaving 17 bases between them. Germline CDR1 is SGDLS and CDR2 is YYNGEE. This CDR3 is 16 amino acids long.

The rearrangement uses TRBV2 and TRBJ1-4; D ambiguous. This CDR3 has 13 amino acids. Germline CDR1 and CDR2: SNHLY and FYNNEI. V was cut by 11 bases and J by 0 bases, with 10 bases left in between. CDR3 amino acids: CARASATNEKLFF. DNA of the CDR3: TGTGCCCGGGCCAGTGCAACTAATGAAAAACTGTTTTTT.

The chain has TRBV12-5 and TRBJ2-4; D may be TRBD1 (6 bases). V lost 6 bases to trimming and J lost 2 bases, with 14 bases between them. Germline V CDR1 and CDR2: LGHNT, FRNRAP. The CDR3 totals 15 residues. CDR3 sequence reads: CASGTGKVTKNIQYF. DNA for the CDR3: TGTGCTAGTGGCACAGGGAAGGTGACCAAAAACATTCAGTACTTC.

The V gene is TRBV28, the J gene TRBJ1-3; D remains ambiguous. Trimming shortened V by 4 bases and J by 0 bases, and 10 bases separated the two germline ends. Germline V CDR1 and CDR2: MDHEN, SYDVKM. The CDR3 is 15 amino acids. For the CDR3, the DNA is TGTGCCAGCAGTTCATCTTCAGGCTCTGGAAACACCATATATTTT. It is translated as CASSSSSGSGNTIYF.

V gene TRBV6-6 combines with J gene TRBJ1-5; D is unclear. The CDR3 spans 15 residues. V dropped 2 bases and J dropped 0 bases, with 8 bases sitting between them. The germline V gene has CDR1 MNHNY and CDR2 SVGAGI (reference sequence). The CDR3 region is CASSYGSNSNQPQHF. The CDR3 region has the DNA TGTGCCAGCAGTTACGGGTCCAATAGCAATCAGCCCCAGCATTTT.

The rearrangement links TRBV5-1 to TRBJ1-6, with TRBD1 identical over 8 bases. V lost 4 bases to trimming and J lost 9 bases; unmatched junction nucleotides: 6. CDR1 and CDR2 (germline): SGHRS, YFSETQ. This CDR3 contains 14 residues. The DNA of the CDR3 is TGCGCCAGCAGCGTGGACAGGGCTTTTTCACCCCTCCACTTT. It translates to CASSVDRAFSPLHF.

V is TRBV5-6 and J is TRBJ1-2; D is uncertain. CDR1 is SGHDT and CDR2 is YYEEEE in the germline V gene. There are 14 residues in the CDR3. The V end lost 4 bases, the J end lost 1 base, and 11 bases lay between the germline ends. The CDR3: CASSGVSINYGYTF. Written as DNA, the CDR3 is TGTGCCAGCAGCGGAGTTTCTATTAACTATGGCTACACCTTC.

The V gene is TRBV4-3, the J gene TRBJ2-1, with 9 bases aligning to TRBD1. V shed 1 base, J shed 2 bases, and the junction held 15 bases outside the gene matches. CDR1 and CDR2 from the germline V gene are LGHNA and YSLEER. The CDR3 length is 20 residues. CDR3 region: CASSQVIPLGDRETYNEQFF. The CDR3 region has the DNA TGCGCCAGCAGCCAAGTAATTCCGTTGGGGGACAGGGAAACCTACAATGAGCAGTTCTTC.

V usage is TRBV6-2 or TRBV6-3 and J usage is TRBJ2-7; TRBD1 matches at 8 bases. From germline, CDR1 is MNHEY and CDR2 SVGEGT. This CDR3 comprises 15 residues. The junction had 7 bases not matched to a gene; V was cut back by 5 bases and J by 1 base. The CDR3 is CASSRSGGDSYEQYV. The CDR3 region has the DNA TGTGCCAGCAGTCGATCAGGGGGCGATTCCTACGAGCAGTACGTC.

The chain carries TRBV27 and TRBJ1-2, with a weak D call TRBD1 (6 bases). The CDR3 runs 11 residues. In germline, CDR1 is MNHEY, CDR2 SMNVEV (reference sequence). The V and J ends lost 10 bases and 8 bases respectively, with 14 bases between them. The CDR3 bases are TGTGCCATCCTGGGGGCACGGGGCTACACCTTC. Translating it yields CAILGARGYTF.

The chain couples TRBV7-8 to TRBJ2-2, with D unclear. Germline CDR1 and CDR2: SGHVS and FQNEAQ. V lost 3 bases and J lost 1, with 12 bases in between. The CDR3 runs 16 residues. CDR3 DNA: TGTGCCAGCAGCTTCCGGACGCCCGGGAACACCGGGGAGCTGTTTTTT. Amino acid sequence: CASSFRTPGNTGELFF.

The rearrangement uses TRBV4-1 and TRBJ1-4; 9 bases agree with TRBD1. Per germline, CDR1 MGHRA and CDR2 YSYEKL. The CDR3 length is 17 residues. With 2 bases clipped from V and 8 bases from J, the junction kept 12 bases outside the gene matches. The CDR3 spells CASSQNWGGTGFEKLFF. CDR3 sequence (DNA): TGCGCCAGCAGCCAAAATTGGGGGGGGACAGGGTTCGAAAAACTGTTTTTT.

The rearrangement joins TRBV18 to TRBJ1-1; D uncertain. CDR1 is KGHSH, CDR2 LQKENI, per germline. The CDR3 spans 14 residues. V dropped 4 bases and J dropped 11 bases, with 20 bases sitting between them. CDR3 sequence: CASSRSAEGSLAFF. For the CDR3, the DNA is TGTGCCAGCTCACGGAGTGCGGAGGGCAGTTTGGCTTTCTTT.

The rearrangement uses TRBV28 and TRBJ1-1, with 8 nucleotides matching TRBD1. The V and J ends lost 5 bases and 4 bases, in that order; junction bases with no gene match: 3. This CDR3 is 13 amino acids long. The V gene's germline CDR1 is MDHEN and CDR2 SYDVKM. CDR3 nucleotides: TGTGCCAGCAGTCGGACAGGGATCACTGAAGCTTTCTTT. It is translated as CASSRTGITEAFF.

The gene calls are TRBV9 and TRBJ1-2; TRBD1 is a possible D gene (6 bases). V lost 4 bases and J 8 bases, leaving 21 bases between the germline ends. Germline-derived CDR1 and CDR2 are SGDLS and YYNGEE. The CDR3 spans 15 residues. The CDR3 protein is CASSPSSQGGVGYTF. CDR3 DNA: TGTGCCAGCAGCCCTTCCTCACAGGGTGGGGTGGGCTACACCTTC. Based on the CDR3 plus reference TRBV9 and TRBJ1-2, the full variable domain is DSGVTQTPKHLITATGQRVTLRCSPRSGDLSVYWYQQSLDQGLQFLIQYYNGEERAKGNILERFSAQQFPDLHSELNLSSLELGDSALYFCASSPSSQGGVGYTFGSGTRLTVV.

The chain employs TRBV5-1 and TRBJ1-1; D possibly corresponds to TRBD1 (5 bases). The CDR3 sequence is 17 residues long. Germline assignment: CDR1 SGHRS and CDR2 YFSETQ. Trimming took off 4 bases at V and 1 base at J, with 20 bases between the two ends. The CDR3 nucleotides read TGCGCCAGCAGCGTCGGAGTCCGACAGTTTGAGAACACTGAAGCTTTCTTT. It encodes CASSVGVRQFENTEAFF.

This rearrangement joins TRBV19 to TRBJ2-3; 10 bases fit TRBD2. This CDR3 spans 15 amino acids. Germline V gene data show CDR1 as LNHDA and CDR2 as SQIVND (reference sequence). V lost 6 bases and J lost 5; bases outside the gene matches: 8. CDR3 sequence (DNA): TGTGCCAGTAGAGTGAGCGGGGGGGCCGGAGATACGCAGTATTTT. This gives the protein CASRVSGGAGDTQYF.

The V gene is TRBV7-2, the J gene TRBJ1-1; D unclear. Trimming removed 0 bases at V and 1 base at J, with 3 bases between. Germline-derived CDR1 and CDR2 are SGHTA and FQGNSA. This CDR3 contains 13 residues. The CDR3 here is CASSLARNTEAFF. In DNA, the CDR3 is TGTGCCAGCAGCTTAGCACGGAACACTGAAGCTTTCTTT.

The gene calls are TRBV18 and TRBJ1-6, with D tentatively TRBD1 (5 bases). The CDR3 has 14 residues. CDR1 is KGHSH, CDR2 LQKENI, per germline. V was pared by 2 bases and J by 8 bases, with 10 bases between. As DNA, the CDR3 is TGTGCCAGCTCACCATCACAGGCGGATTCACCCCTCCACTTT. It yields the protein CASSPSQADSPLHF.

The chain recombines TRBV5-1 with TRBJ2-1, with a tentative D call TRBD1 (6 bases). The CDR3 loop spans 15 amino acids. Trimming took 1 base from V and 5 from J, leaving 13 bases between them. Germline CDR1 reads SGHRS; CDR2 reads YFSETQ. The CDR3 loop reads CASSLTGTFNNEQFF. CDR3 coding DNA: TGCGCCAGCAGCTTGACAGGGACCTTTAACAATGAGCAGTTCTTC.

This chain uses TRBV6-6 with TRBJ1-3; D is ambiguous. CDR1 is MNHNY and CDR2 is SVGAGI in the germline V gene (reference sequence). This CDR3 contains 12 residues. The V and J ends lost 10 bases and 6 bases respectively, with 13 bases between them. CDR3 sequence reads: CATAAGPNTIYF. The CDR3 DNA sequence: TGTGCCACCGCGGCCGGCCCAAACACCATATATTTT.

V usage is TRBV27 and J usage is TRBJ2-5; 8 bases match TRBD2. J was trimmed by 5 bases and V by 6 bases; bases with no gene match: 8. Germline V gene sequence: CDR1 MNHEY, CDR2 SMNVEV (reference sequence). This CDR3 has 14 amino acids. CDR3 nucleotide sequence: TGTGCCAGCAGCCGCCGGGGGGGCCCCGAGACCCAGTACTTC. Translating it yields CASSRRGGPETQYF.

V is TRBV30 and J is TRBJ1-5; D is undetermined. The CDR3 contains 13 residues. Trimming stripped 2 bases from V and 6 bases from J, with 11 bases between. CDR1 and CDR2 from the germline V gene are GTSNPN and SVGIG (reference sequence). This CDR3 reads CAWSSRAGQPQHF. The CDR3 DNA is TGTGCCTGGAGTTCACGGGCGGGTCAGCCCCAGCATTTT.

This clone was found once. The chain couples TRBV2 to TRBJ2-7; TRBD2 matches 11 bases. The V and J ends lost 6 bases and 2 bases, in that order; junction bases with no gene match: 6. The CDR3 extends over 15 amino acids. Per the germline V gene, CDR1 is SNHLY and CDR2 is FYNNEI. The CDR3 DNA reads TGTGCCAGCAGCTCCGGGACTAGCGGCGCCTACGAGCAGTACGTC. It codes for CASSSGTSGAYEQYV.

The chain is built from TRBV2 and TRBJ1-2, with 7 positions matching TRBD1. Germline V gene data show CDR1 as SNHLY and CDR2 as FYNNEI. Trimming removed 7 bases from V and 4 bases from J; junction bases left unmatched: 12. The CDR3 is 15 amino acids. CDR3 coding DNA: TGTGCCAGCAATCTCAGAGGGGGCGAGGGCTATGGCTACACCTTC. Amino acids: CASNLRGGEGYGYTF.

V is TRBV5-1 and J is TRBJ1-6; D remains ambiguous. CDR3 length equals 14 residues. The germline CDR1 and CDR2 sequences are SGHRS and YFSETQ. Trimming shortened V by 4 bases and J by 8 bases, and 13 bases separated the two germline ends. The CDR3 loop reads CASSLSGGDSPLHF. The CDR3 region has the DNA TGCGCCAGCAGCCTGAGCGGCGGGGATTCACCCCTCCACTTT. The whole variable domain, remainder taken from reference TRBV5-1 and TRBJ1-6, is KAGVTQTPRYLIKTRGQQVTLSCSPISGHRSVSWYQQTPGQGLQFLFEYFSETQRNKGNFPGRFSGRQFSNSRSEMNVSTLELGDSALYLCASSLSGGDSPLHFGNGTRLTVT.

The rearrangement uses TRBV12-3 or TRBV12-4 and TRBJ2-5; the D is unclear. V was clipped by 6 bases and J by 5 bases, with 10 bases between them. CDR3 size: 12 residues. The chain's CDR3 is CASSRSGETQYF. Written as DNA, the CDR3 is TGTGCCAGCAGCCGCTCTGGGGAGACCCAGTACTTC.